This section outlines one T cell receptor (beta chain) sequence together with its context. Its antigen is as yet unknown. These data are taken from a study of vaccination and CD4 T cells after COVID-19. Study summary: Stimuli were overlapping spike peptide pools of SARS-CoV-2 and three common cold coronaviruses (HCoV-NL63, HCoV-OC43, HCoV-229E).

Per germline, CDR1 SGHTA and CDR2 FQGNSA. The CDR3 has 16 amino acids. With 6 bases removed from V and 2 bases from J, the gap between germline ends came to 17 bases. The study sequenced cultured CD4+ T cell DNA using the Oncomine TCR Beta short-read assay. From cultured CD4+ T cells, genomic DNA was extracted. TCRdb processed the PCR reads anew with MiXCR; each CDR3 protein has one entry. Here the sample spans 12,000 or so distinct CDR3 sequences, 53% being singletons. This sample's treatment: approximately 9-day PBMC culture with coronavirus spike peptide pools or control peptides (ViraFEST assay). Findings of the study overall: Spike mono-reactivity was evident in 304 of the 307 vaccine-specific clones derived from convalescent patients. Only post-vaccination samples contained a median approximately 85% of the reactive clones in convalescent patients.

This sequence originates from a human donor who had recovered from COVID-19. This rearrangement joins TRBV7-2 to TRBJ1-3, with a tentative D call TRBD1 (6 bases). The sample comprised CD4+ T cells from blood, cultured in vitro. CDR3 amino acids: CASSHFPGAAGNTIYF. The CDR3 region has the DNA TGTGCCAGCAGTCATTTTCCGGGGGCCGCTGGAAACACCATATATTTT. The whole variable domain, remainder taken from reference TRBV7-2 and TRBJ1-3, is GAGVSQSPSNKVTEKGKDVELRCDPISGHTALYWYRQSLGQGLEFLIYFQGNSAPDKSGLPSDRFSAERTGGSVSTLTIQRTQQEDSAVYLCASSHFPGAAGNTIYFGEGSWLTVV.